These 9 T cell receptor beta chains were all obtained from the same sample, sequenced in a study of T-cell reconstitution after alpha-beta-depleted transplantation in children. Unique molecular identifiers were incorporated during preparation of the TCRbeta library. MiXCR was run by TCRdb on the PCR reads, yielding one entry per CDR3 protein. The sample lists roughly 310,000 distinct CDR3 sequences, approximately 23% seen once, with 10% to 11% in the top ten. Sequenced here: PBMCs, mostly from graft donor cells, sampled 180 days after TCRalphabeta/CD19-depleted stem cell transplant. These TCRs come from a male patient aged 10 to 17 who had a stem cell transplant for acute lymphoblastic leukemia, so the T cells may come from the graft donor.

The gene calls are TRBV7-8 and TRBJ1-5, with TRBD1 matching over 7 bases. CDR3 length: 15 amino acids. Germline assignment: CDR1 SGHVS and CDR2 FQNEAQ. The J segment lost 2 bases and the V segment lost 4 bases, leaving 5 bases of the junction unmatched. The CDR3 reads CASSSRGRGNQPQHF. CDR3 in DNA: TGTGCCAGCAGCTCCAGGGGGAGAGGCAATCAGCCCCAGCATTTT.

The CDR3 nucleotides are TGTGCCAGCTCACCTCAGGGGGGGCCCTACGAGCAGTACTTC. It is translated as CASSPQGGPYEQYF. The rearrangement links TRBV18 to TRBJ2-7; D possibly uses TRBD1 or TRBD2 (7 bases each). The V end was cut by 3 bases, the J end by 2 bases, with 11 bases between. CDR1 is KGHSH and CDR2 is LQKENI in the germline V gene. The CDR3 runs 14 residues.

V is TRBV6-1 and J is TRBJ2-7; 12 bases line up with TRBD2. Trimming took 5 bases from V and 6 from J; bases not matched to a gene: 14. CDR3 size: 17 residues. Germline CDR1 MNHNS, CDR2 SASEGT. CDR3 bases: TGTGCCAGCAGTCCCTCCATAGGACTAGCGGGAAGGCGCGAGCAGTACTTC. Translating gives CASSPSIGLAGRREQYF.

In its sample, this clonotype was seen a few times. The rearrangement uses TRBV5-1 and TRBJ2-3; D unresolved. The CDR3 spans 13 residues. CDR1 and CDR2 (germline): SGHRS, YFSETQ. V shed 0 bases and J shed 4 bases, with 6 bases lying between them. The CDR3 nucleotides read TGCGCCAGCAGCTTGGGGTCACCAGATACGCAGTATTTT. It is translated as CASSLGSPDTQYF.

The rearrangement joins TRBV3-1 to TRBJ1-5; TRBD1 might be the D (5 bases). This CDR3 spans 13 amino acids. Germline V gives CDR1 LGHDT, CDR2 YNNKEL (reference sequence). The V end lost 0 bases, the J end lost 6 bases, and 6 bases lay between the germline ends. CDR3 in DNA: TGTGCCAGCAGCCAAGATAGGGGTCAGCCCCAGCATTTT. Amino acid sequence: CASSQDRGQPQHF.

In this sample, this clonotype turned up a few times. The chain employs TRBV6-2 or TRBV6-3 and TRBJ2-7; D tentatively fits TRBD1 or TRBD2 (5 bases each). Trimming took 0 bases from V and 1 from J, leaving 10 bases between them. This CDR3 region has 15 residues. The germline gives CDR1 MNHEY, CDR2 SVGEGT. CDR3: CASSYSWGNSYEQYF. In nucleotides, the CDR3 is TGTGCCAGCAGTTACTCGTGGGGGAATTCCTACGAGCAGTACTTC.

The chain links TRBV5-1 to TRBJ2-3; 10 nucleotides match TRBD1. J lost 4 bases, V lost 0 bases, and 8 bases had no gene match. The CDR3 has 17 amino acids. In germline, CDR1 is SGHRS, CDR2 YFSETQ. The CDR3 here is CASSLGSGTGVSDTQYF. The DNA for the CDR3 is TGCGCCAGCAGCTTGGGGTCCGGGACAGGGGTTTCAGATACGCAGTATTTT.

This clonotype turned up a few times. The V gene is TRBV7-6, the J gene TRBJ2-7, with 7 bases that match TRBD2. The V gene's germline CDR1 is SGHVS and CDR2 FNYEAQ. This CDR3 spans 16 amino acids. J was trimmed by 3 bases and V by 5 bases; bases with no gene match: 13. CDR3 loop: CASSTAPSGTYYEQYF. Written as DNA, the CDR3 is TGTGCCAGCAGCACCGCCCCTAGCGGAACATACTACGAGCAGTACTTC.

This clonotype appeared a few times. The J gene is TRBJ2-2, the V gene TRBV25-1, with TRBD2 matching over 7 bases. V trimming: 2 bases; J trimming: 2 bases; junction bases outside the gene matches: 8. The CDR3 length is 17 residues. CDR1 is MGHDK and CDR2 is SYGVNS in the germline V gene. CDR3 loop: CASSEIPGLPNTGELFF. The CDR3 DNA follows: TGTGCCAGCAGTGAAATCCCGGGACTACCAAACACCGGGGAGCTGTTTTTT.